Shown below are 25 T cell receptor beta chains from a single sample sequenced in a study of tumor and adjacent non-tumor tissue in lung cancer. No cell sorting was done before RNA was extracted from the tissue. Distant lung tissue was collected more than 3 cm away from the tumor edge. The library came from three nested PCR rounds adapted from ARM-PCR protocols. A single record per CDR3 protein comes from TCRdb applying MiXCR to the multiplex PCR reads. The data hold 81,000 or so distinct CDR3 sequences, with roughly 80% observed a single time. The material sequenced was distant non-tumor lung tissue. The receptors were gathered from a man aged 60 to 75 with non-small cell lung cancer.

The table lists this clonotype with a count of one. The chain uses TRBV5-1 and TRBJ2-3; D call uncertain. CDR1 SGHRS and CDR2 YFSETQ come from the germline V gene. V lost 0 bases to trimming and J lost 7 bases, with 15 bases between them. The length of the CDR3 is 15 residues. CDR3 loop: CASSLDRPSANTQYF. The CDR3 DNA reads TGCGCCAGCAGCTTGGACAGACCGAGCGCAAATACGCAGTATTTT.

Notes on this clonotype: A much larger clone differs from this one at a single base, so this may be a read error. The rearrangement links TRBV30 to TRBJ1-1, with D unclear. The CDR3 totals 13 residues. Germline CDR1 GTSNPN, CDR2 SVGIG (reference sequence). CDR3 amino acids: CVWSRAPSPEAFF. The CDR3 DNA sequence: TGTGTCTGGAGTAGGGCCCCCTCTCCTGAAGCTTTCTTT.

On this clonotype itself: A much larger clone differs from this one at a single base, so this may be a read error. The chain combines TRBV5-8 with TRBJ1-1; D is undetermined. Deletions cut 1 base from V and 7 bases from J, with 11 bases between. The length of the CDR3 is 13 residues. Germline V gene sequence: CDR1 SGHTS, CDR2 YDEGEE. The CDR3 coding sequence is TGTGCCAGCAGCTTGAGGCGGAAGAGTGAAGCTTTCTTT. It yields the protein CASSLRRKSEAFF.

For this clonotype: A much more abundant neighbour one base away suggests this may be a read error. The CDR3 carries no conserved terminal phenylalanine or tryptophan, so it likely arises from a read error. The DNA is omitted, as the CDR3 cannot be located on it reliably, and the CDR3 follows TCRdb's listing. The CDR3 loop reads CAGCYNPGLTLSS. The genes are TRBV5-4 and TRBJ1-2. Inclusive of both ends, the CDR3 amounts to 13 amino acids. In germline, CDR1 is SGHNT, CDR2 YYREEE (reference sequence).

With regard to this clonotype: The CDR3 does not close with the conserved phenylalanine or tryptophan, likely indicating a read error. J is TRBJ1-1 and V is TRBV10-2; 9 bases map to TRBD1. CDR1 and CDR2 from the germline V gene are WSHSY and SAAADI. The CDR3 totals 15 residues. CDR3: CASSGSQGARTEAFL. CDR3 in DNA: TGTGCCAGCAGTGGGTCACAGGGGGCGCGGACTGAAGCTTTCTTG.

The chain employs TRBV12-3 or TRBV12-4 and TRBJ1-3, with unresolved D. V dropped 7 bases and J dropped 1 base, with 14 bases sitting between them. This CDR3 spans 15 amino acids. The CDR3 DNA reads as TGTGCCAGCAATGACCTGGACGGATCTGGAAACACCATATATTTT. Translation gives CASNDLDGSGNTIYF.

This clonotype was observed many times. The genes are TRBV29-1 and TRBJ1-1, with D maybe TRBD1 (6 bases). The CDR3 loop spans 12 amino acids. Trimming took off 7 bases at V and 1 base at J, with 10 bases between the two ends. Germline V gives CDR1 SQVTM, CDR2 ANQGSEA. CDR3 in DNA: TGCAGCGGCGGGGACAAGAACACTGAAGCTTTCTTT. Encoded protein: CSGGDKNTEAFF.

The CDR3 region has the DNA TGTGCCAGCTCACCACGTCTGAGCGACAGGACCACTGAAGCTTTCTTT. Its protein product is CASSPRLSDRTTEAFF. The gene calls are TRBV18 and TRBJ1-1, with D perhaps matching TRBD1 (6 bases). The CDR3 sequence is 16 residues long. V lost 1 base to trimming and J lost 4 bases, with 16 bases between them. Per the germline V gene, CDR1 is KGHSH and CDR2 is LQKENI.

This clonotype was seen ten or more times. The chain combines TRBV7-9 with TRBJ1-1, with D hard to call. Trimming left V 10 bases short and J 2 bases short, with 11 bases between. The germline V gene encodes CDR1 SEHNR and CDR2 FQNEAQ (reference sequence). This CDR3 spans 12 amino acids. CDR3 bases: TGTGCCACCTCATGGGATAACACTGAAGCTTTCTTT. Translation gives CATSWDNTEAFF.

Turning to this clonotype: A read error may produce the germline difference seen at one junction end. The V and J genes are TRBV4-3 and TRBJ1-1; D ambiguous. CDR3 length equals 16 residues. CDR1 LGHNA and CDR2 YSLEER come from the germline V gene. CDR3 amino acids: CASSEDHSHFNTEAFF. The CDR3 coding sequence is TGCGCCAGCAGCGAAGATCATAGTCACTTCAACACTGAAGCTTTCTTT.

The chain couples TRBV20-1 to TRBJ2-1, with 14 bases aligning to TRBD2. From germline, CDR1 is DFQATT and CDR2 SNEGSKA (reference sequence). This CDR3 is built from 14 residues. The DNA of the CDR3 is TGCAGAGTTAGAGGGGGACTAGCGGGAGATGAGCAGTTCTTC. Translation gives CRVRGGLAGDEQFF.

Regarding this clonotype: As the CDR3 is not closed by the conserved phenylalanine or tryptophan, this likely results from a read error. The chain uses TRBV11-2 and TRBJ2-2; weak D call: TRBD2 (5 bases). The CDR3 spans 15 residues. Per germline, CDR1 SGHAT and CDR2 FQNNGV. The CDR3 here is CASSEGGRCTGELFL. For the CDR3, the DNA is TGTGCCAGCAGCGAAGGTGGCCGATGCACCGGGGAACTGTTTTTA.

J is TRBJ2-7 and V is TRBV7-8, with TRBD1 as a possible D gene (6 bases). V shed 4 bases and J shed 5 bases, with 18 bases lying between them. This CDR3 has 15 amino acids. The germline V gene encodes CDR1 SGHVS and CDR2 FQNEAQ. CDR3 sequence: CASSSSQGHGNEQYF. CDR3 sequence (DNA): TGTGCCAGCAGCTCCTCGCAGGGGCATGGAAACGAGCAGTACTTC.

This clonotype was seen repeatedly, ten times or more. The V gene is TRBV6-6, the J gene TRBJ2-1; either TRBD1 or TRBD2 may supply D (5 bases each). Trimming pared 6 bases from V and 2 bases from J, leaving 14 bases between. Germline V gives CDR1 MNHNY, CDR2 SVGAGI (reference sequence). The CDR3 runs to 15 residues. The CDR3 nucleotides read TGTGCCAGCAGAAACCGGGACGGGCCCTACAATGAGCAGTTCTTC. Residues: CASRNRDGPYNEQFF.

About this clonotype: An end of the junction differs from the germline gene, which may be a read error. The CDR3 is CANSPPVGTEGDGYTF. The CDR3 DNA reads as TGTGCCAACAGCCCCCCTGTGGGGACGGAGGGAGATGGCTACACCTTC. V gene TRBV4-2 combines with J gene TRBJ1-2; D may be TRBD1 (5 bases). CDR1 is LGHNA and CDR2 is YNFKEQ in the germline V gene. The CDR3 runs 16 residues.

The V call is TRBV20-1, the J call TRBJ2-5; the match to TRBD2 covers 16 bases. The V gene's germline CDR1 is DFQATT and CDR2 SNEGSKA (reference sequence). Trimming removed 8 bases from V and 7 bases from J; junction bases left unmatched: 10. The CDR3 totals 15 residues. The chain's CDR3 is CSTRTGLAGGMTQYF. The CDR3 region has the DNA TGCAGTACCCGGACGGGACTAGCGGGAGGGATGACCCAGTACTTC.

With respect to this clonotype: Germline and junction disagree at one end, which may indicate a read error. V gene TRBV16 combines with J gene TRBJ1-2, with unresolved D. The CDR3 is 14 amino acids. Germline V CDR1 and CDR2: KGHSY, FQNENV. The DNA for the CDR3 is TGTGCCAGCAGCACCTCGAGGGCAACCTATGACTACACCTTC. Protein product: CASSTSRATYDYTF.

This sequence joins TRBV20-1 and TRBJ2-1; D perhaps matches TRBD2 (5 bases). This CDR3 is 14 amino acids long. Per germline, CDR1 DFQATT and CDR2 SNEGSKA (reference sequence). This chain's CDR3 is CSAPHPQRVNEQFF. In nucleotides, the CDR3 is TGCAGCGCTCCCCACCCACAGAGGGTCAATGAGCAGTTCTTC.

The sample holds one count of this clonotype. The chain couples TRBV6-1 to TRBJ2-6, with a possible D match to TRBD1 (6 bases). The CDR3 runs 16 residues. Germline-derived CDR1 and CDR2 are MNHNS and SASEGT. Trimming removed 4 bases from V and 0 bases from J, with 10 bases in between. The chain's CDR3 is CASSAEDSSGANVLTF. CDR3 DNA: TGTGCCAGCAGTGCTGAGGACAGCTCTGGGGCCAACGTCCTGACTTTC.

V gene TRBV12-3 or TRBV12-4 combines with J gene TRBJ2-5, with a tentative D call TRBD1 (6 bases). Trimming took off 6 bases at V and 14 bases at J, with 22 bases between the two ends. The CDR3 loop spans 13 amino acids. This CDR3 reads CASSPGQLEIQYF. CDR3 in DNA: TGTGCCAGCAGCCCGGGACAACTAGAGATCCAATACTTC.

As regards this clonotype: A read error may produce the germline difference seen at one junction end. CDR3 in amino acids: CSARDRPNSYNEQFF. The CDR3 nucleotides read TGCAGTGCTAGAGATCGGCCTAACAGCTACAATGAGCAATTCTTC. This chain uses TRBV20-1 with TRBJ2-1, with D unclear. The CDR3 contains 15 residues. Germline CDR1 and CDR2: DFQATT and SNEGSKA (reference sequence).

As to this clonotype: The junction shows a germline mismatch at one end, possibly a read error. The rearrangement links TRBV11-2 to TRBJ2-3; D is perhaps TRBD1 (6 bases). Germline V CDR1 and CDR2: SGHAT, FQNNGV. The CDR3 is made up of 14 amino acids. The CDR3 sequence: CASSLWGRADKQYF. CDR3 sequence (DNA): TGTGCCAGCAGCTTGTGGGGGCGGGCAGATAAGCAGTATTTT.

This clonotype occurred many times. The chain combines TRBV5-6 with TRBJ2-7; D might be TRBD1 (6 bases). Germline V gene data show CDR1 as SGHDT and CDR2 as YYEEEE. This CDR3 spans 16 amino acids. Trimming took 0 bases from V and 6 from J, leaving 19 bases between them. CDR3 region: CASSLAAGALTFEQYF. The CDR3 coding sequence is TGTGCCAGCAGCTTGGCCGCAGGGGCGTTAACTTTCGAGCAGTACTTC.

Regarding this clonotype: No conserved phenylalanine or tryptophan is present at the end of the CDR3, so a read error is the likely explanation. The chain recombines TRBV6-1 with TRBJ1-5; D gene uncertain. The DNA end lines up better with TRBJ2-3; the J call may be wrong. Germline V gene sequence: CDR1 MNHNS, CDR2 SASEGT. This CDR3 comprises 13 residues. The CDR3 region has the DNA TGTGCCAGCAGTGAACGACCCAATCAGCCCCAGTATTCT. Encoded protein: CASSERPNQPQYS.

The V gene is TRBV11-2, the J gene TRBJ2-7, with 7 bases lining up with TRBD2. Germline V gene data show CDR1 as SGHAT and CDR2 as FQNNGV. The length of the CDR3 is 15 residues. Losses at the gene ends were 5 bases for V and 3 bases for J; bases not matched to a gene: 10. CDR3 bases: TGTGCCAGCAGCCTCCTCGGGACTAACATCTACGAGCAGTACTTC. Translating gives CASSLLGTNIYEQYF.